The TCR beta chain described here comes from a study of T cells after yellow fever vaccination. Study observations and caveats: Though it reached lower strength, the secondary response hit its peak faster, day 5 versus 15. Shared CD4/CD8 clonotypes were a small share, likely from convergent recombination.

This clonotype was seen only a few times. The antigen remains unidentified. Trimming cost V 6 bases and J 7 bases, with 15 bases left between them. The CDR3 is made up of 13 amino acids. A process of 5'RACE template switching, which added a universal primer site and UMIs, was used to make TCR cDNA. Each CDR3 protein gets one entry after TCRdb re-called the 5' RACE reads with MiXCR. The table has 340,000 or so distinct CDR3 sequences, approximately 13% seen once. V is TRBV12-3 or TRBV12-4 and J is TRBJ1-2; unclear D gene. This clonotype originated in a man between 18 and 35 years old who received the YFV17D yellow fever vaccine. The specimen was CD4+ T cells sorted from PBMCs, collected 15 days after the yellow fever booster vaccination. CDR3 sequence: CASRGVGLGGYTF. CDR3 coding DNA: TGTGCCAGCAGGGGTGTAGGTCTTGGTGGCTACACCTTC.